The present entry profiles one T cell receptor beta chain with its context. Its antigen is not identified. The DNA is left out, because the CDR3 cannot be placed on it with certainty; the CDR3 is given as TCRdb lists it. In germline, CDR1 is SQVTM, CDR2 ANQGSEA. The CDR3 spans 13 residues, counting both ends. This specimen belongs to a study of long-term antiretroviral therapy in people with HIV. Regarding the study as a whole: Information on adherence to ART, viral resistance or therapy changes was unavailable.

They ran version v3.0 of the immunoSEQ assay at survey level. Using immunoSEQ multiplex PCR, the repertoire was profiled, and TCRdb retains in-frame clones only, with some absent. Of around 29,000 clones listed, 80% are singletons. This chain uses TRBV29-1 with TRBJ1-5; the table's TRBD1 call for D was not verified on the DNA. This clonotype was obtained from a man aged 35 to 55 with HIV. Sample: unsorted PBMCs, taken 0.3 years after starting antiretroviral therapy. The CDR3 reads CSVRARDNQPQHF.